This T cell receptor beta chain comes out of a study of T cell repertoires in cytomegalovirus infection. Across the study: HLA-C-restricted CMV epitopes, recently identified, and well-studied HLA-B-restricted ones were used by the study. Public TCR beta signatures were indicative of both CMV infection and a matching HLA type. General study points: Cumulative public TCR beta family frequency identified CMV carriers with the relevant HLA. HLA-C-restricted CMV-specific TCR beta clonotypes were dominant in the ex vivo response.

Points on this clonotype: The antigen remains unidentified.

TCRdb passed the reads through MiXCR, listing each CDR3 protein once. The repertoire has roughly 800,000 distinct CDR3 sequences, almost 30% of them found once; the top ten carry 10% to 15%. This CDR3 is 15 amino acids long. Germline V gives CDR1 SGHVS, CDR2 FNYEAQ. J gave up 1 base and V 4 bases, and 4 bases lay outside the gene matches. The sequences come from cultured CD8+ T cells from PBMCs, collected from culture after CMV antigen stimulation. The chain couples TRBV7-6 to TRBJ1-5; 7 bases agree with TRBD1. The receptor was isolated from a human donor in good health (CMV status not recorded). Some clones in this sample may be carry-over from other donors' samples. CDR3 amino acids: CASSSTGASNQPQHF. The CDR3 DNA follows: TGTGCCAGCAGCTCAACAGGGGCGAGCAATCAGCCCCAGCATTTT. The full variable domain, in which reference TRBV7-6 and TRBJ1-5 provide the parts outside the CDR3, is GAGVSQSPRYKVTKRGQDVALRCDPISGHVSLYWYRQALGQGPEFLTYFNYEAQQDKSGLPNDRFSAERPEGSISTLTIQRTEQRDSAMYRCASSSTGASNQPQHFGDGTRLSIL.